The 15 T cell receptor beta chains below were found in one sample sequenced in a study of T-cell reconstitution after alpha-beta-depleted transplantation in children. Construction of the TCRbeta library involved unique molecular identifiers. TCRdb analysed the PCR reads with MiXCR anew, one entry per CDR3 protein. The repertoire holds hundreds of thousands of distinct CDR3 sequences, with roughly 10% as singletons. Sequences were derived from peripheral blood, sampled 180 days after TCRalphabeta/CD19-depleted stem cell transplant. These receptors were taken from a male patient between 2 and 15 years old who had a stem cell transplant for chronic granulomatous disease, so the T cells may come from the graft donor.

Many counts were recorded for this clonotype. J is TRBJ2-1 and V is TRBV5-1; 7 bases agree with TRBD1. V trimming: 4 bases; J trimming: 1 base; junction bases outside the gene matches: 5. Germline V gene lookup returns CDR1 SGHRS and CDR2 YFSETQ. This CDR3 is built from 15 residues. CDR3 sequence reads: CASSRPGQSYNEQFF. The CDR3 nucleotides are TGCGCCAGCAGCCGACCGGGACAGTCCTACAATGAGCAGTTCTTC.

The sample holds a few counts of this clonotype. The chain recombines TRBV2 with TRBJ2-1; 7 bases agree with TRBD2. CDR1 is SNHLY and CDR2 is FYNNEI in the germline V gene. With 5 bases clipped from V and 0 bases from J, the junction kept 7 bases outside the gene matches. CDR3 length equals 16 residues. The CDR3 protein is CASSLLATSSYNEQFF. In DNA form, the CDR3 reads TGTGCCAGCAGTTTACTAGCGACGAGCTCCTACAATGAGCAGTTCTTC.

V is TRBV18 and J is TRBJ2-1; D unclear. This CDR3 contains 13 residues. Germline CDR1 KGHSH, CDR2 LQKENI. Trimming took off 5 bases at V and 15 bases at J, with 20 bases between the two ends. This chain's CDR3 is CASSRSGPGVGFF. The CDR3 DNA reads TGTGCCAGCTCAAGATCCGGGCCGGGCGTGGGGTTCTTC. The variable domain in full, with the rest retrieved from reference TRBV18 and TRBJ2-1, is NAGVMQNPRHLVRRRGQEARLRCSPMKGHSHVYWYRQLPEEGLKFMVYLQKENIIDESGMPKERFSAEFPKEGPSILRIQQVVRGDSAAYFCASSRSGPGVGFFGPGTRLTVL.

This clonotype was detected ten times or more. This chain connects TRBV29-1 to TRBJ2-7; D is ambiguous. The CDR3 covers 13 residues. The germline V and J ends were trimmed by 0 bases and 0 bases, with 6 bases remaining between them. The V gene's germline CDR1 is SQVTM and CDR2 ANQGSEA. CDR3 residues: CSVEDGSSYEQYF. Here the CDR3 DNA reads TGCAGCGTTGAAGATGGCAGCTCCTACGAGCAGTACTTC.

This clonotype was counted at least ten times. This chain uses TRBV20-1 with TRBJ1-2; TRBD1 aligns across 9 bases. Germline assignment: CDR1 DFQATT and CDR2 SNEGSKA (reference sequence). The CDR3 length is 15 residues. J gave up 4 bases and V 4 bases, and 10 bases lay outside the gene matches. CDR3 nucleotides: TGCAGTGCTAAAACCGGGACAGGGAAACCCTATGGCTACACCTTC. It codes for CSAKTGTGKPYGYTF.

This clonotype appeared many times. The chain uses TRBV12-3 or TRBV12-4 and TRBJ2-7; a possible D gene is TRBD2 (6 bases). This CDR3 contains 16 residues. Trimming pared 2 bases from V and 0 bases from J, leaving 14 bases between. CDR3 loop: CASSLQGGVLSYEQYF. The CDR3 nucleotides are TGTGCCAGCAGTTTACAGGGAGGCGTACTCTCCTACGAGCAGTACTTC.

This clonotype appeared many times. The chain is built from TRBV10-3 and TRBJ2-7; possibly TRBD1 for D (6 bases). This CDR3 has 13 residues. Trimming stripped 0 bases from V and 8 bases from J, with 11 bases between. Germline V gene data show CDR1 as ENHRY and CDR2 as SYGVKD. CDR3 residues: CAISESSGAQQYF. CDR3 in DNA: TGTGCCATCAGTGAGTCTTCAGGGGCGCAGCAGTACTTC.

This clonotype has a count of ten or more. The V gene is TRBV4-3, the J gene TRBJ2-7, with D perhaps given as TRBD1 or TRBD2 (5 bases each). Germline V gene lookup returns CDR1 LGHNA and CDR2 YSLEER. This CDR3 has 17 residues. V was shortened by 0 bases and J by 5 bases, with 20 bases between the two germline ends. The CDR3 loop is CASSQDPWDAGSDEQYF. The CDR3 coding sequence is TGCGCCAGCAGCCAAGATCCTTGGGACGCAGGGTCCGACGAGCAGTACTTC.

This clonotype was observed at least ten times. The chain links TRBV6-1 to TRBJ2-2, with 11 bases that match TRBD1. CDR1 MNHNS and CDR2 SASEGT come from the germline V gene. Losses at the gene ends were 6 bases for V and 4 bases for J; bases not matched to a gene: 7. The CDR3 is 16 amino acids. In DNA form, the CDR3 reads TGTGCCAGCAGAGCCTGGACAGGGGGCCTCACCGGGGAGCTGTTTTTT. Its protein product is CASRAWTGGLTGELFF.

This clonotype was detected ten times or more. J is TRBJ1-5 and V is TRBV12-3 or TRBV12-4, with 8 nucleotides matching TRBD1. The CDR3 is 15 residues long. The junction had 9 bases not matched to a gene; V was cut back by 7 bases and J by 4 bases. CDR3 sequence (DNA): TGTGCCAGCACCTCCGGACAGGGACAAAATCAGCCCCAGCATTTT. It yields the protein CASTSGQGQNQPQHF.

This clonotype was counted at least ten times. V usage is TRBV5-5 and J usage is TRBJ2-7; 7 nucleotides match TRBD2. The CDR3 runs 15 residues. Germline values: CDR1 SGHKS, CDR2 YYEKEE (reference sequence). V dropped 3 bases and J dropped 2; count of bases not matched to a gene: 8. CDR3 in DNA: TGTGCCAGCAGCTCCCGGGGGGATCCACCCTACGAGCAGTACTTC. Its translation is CASSSRGDPPYEQYF. Full variable domain (missing parts from reference TRBV5-5 and TRBJ2-7): DAGVTQSPTHLIKTRGQQVTLRCSPISGHKSVSWYQQVLGQGPQFIFQYYEKEERGRGNFPDRFSARQFPNYSSELNVNALLLGDSALYLCASSSRGDPPYEQYFGPGTRLTVT.

The table lists this clonotype with many counts. The chain couples TRBV7-9 to TRBJ2-6; D remains unclear. V was clipped by 0 bases and J by 0 bases, with 6 bases between them. Germline CDR1 and CDR2: SEHNR and FQNEAQ (reference sequence). The CDR3 loop spans 16 amino acids. CDR3 bases: TGTGCCAGCAGCTTAGCTGCGCGCTCTGGGGCCAACGTCCTGACTTTC. Protein: CASSLAARSGANVLTF.

This clonotype occurred many times. V is TRBV27 and J is TRBJ2-7; D uncertain. This CDR3 is built from 13 residues. The V gene's germline CDR1 is MNHEY and CDR2 SMNVEV (reference sequence). V lost 5 bases to trimming and J lost 5 bases, with 13 bases between them. This chain's CDR3 is CASSPQVFNEQYF. In DNA form, the CDR3 reads TGTGCCAGCAGTCCTCAGGTATTTAACGAGCAGTACTTC.

In the case of this clonotype: This sequence may be a read error, since a much larger clone differs from it by one base. The V gene is TRBV5-1, the J gene TRBJ2-7; 9 bases are a match to TRBD1. From germline, CDR1 is SGHRS and CDR2 YFSETQ. After removal of 4 bases from V and 4 bases from J, the junction contained 6 bases not matched to a gene. The CDR3 contains 14 residues. CDR3: CASSDGQGTYEQYF. For the CDR3, the DNA is TGCGCCAGCAGCGATGGACAGGGGACGTACGAGCAGTACTTC.

The rearrangement links TRBV12-3 or TRBV12-4 to TRBJ1-1; D remains unclear. The CDR3 has 13 amino acids. Between the trimmed V and J ends, which lost 2 bases and 2 bases, there was a span of 6 bases. CDR3 DNA: TGTGCCAGCAGTTTACTAATCAACACTGAAGCTTTCTTT. The encoded protein is CASSLLINTEAFF.